The next 21 T cell receptor beta chains were all read from a single sample in a study of cytomegalovirus exposure and HLA in healthy donors. The PCR used 60 Vbeta and 13 Jbeta primers. This table comes from immunoSEQ multiplex PCR, and its TCRdb copy is limited to in-frame clones, with some not included. The sample has roughly 200,000 clones; around 87% are singletons. Source material: PBMCs. The receptor source for this set is a man between 25 and 39 years old in good health and CMV-seronegative.

The gene calls are TRBV5-1 and TRBJ1-1, with 7 bases lining up with TRBD1. The V gene end was trimmed by 0 bases and the J gene end by 1 base; junction bases not matched to a gene: 6. The germline gives CDR1 SGHRS, CDR2 YFSETQ. CDR3 length: 16 residues. The CDR3 is CASSLDRGAWNTEAFF. CDR3 nucleotide sequence: TGCGCCAGCAGCTTGGACAGGGGTGCTTGGAACACTGAAGCTTTCTTT. Full variable domain (rest looked up from reference TRBV5-1 and TRBJ1-1): KAGVTQTPRYLIKTRGQQVTLSCSPISGHRSVSWYQQTPGQGLQFLFEYFSETQRNKGNFPGRFSGRQFSNSRSEMNVSTLELGDSALYLCASSLDRGAWNTEAFFGQGTRLTVV.

This clone has only one observation. The chain combines TRBV19 with TRBJ1-5, with D perhaps TRBD1 (5 bases). Germline V gene lookup returns CDR1 LNHDA and CDR2 SQIVND (reference sequence). This CDR3 has 11 amino acids. The V and J ends lost 1 base and 14 bases respectively, with 9 bases between them. CDR3 DNA: TGTGCCAGTAGTATAGGGCAGGGAAAGCATTTT. It translates to CASSIGQGKHF.

This chain connects TRBV7-2 to TRBJ2-5; TRBD1 aligns across 7 bases. From germline, CDR1 is SGHTA and CDR2 FQGNSA. CDR3 length: 14 amino acids. V lost 5 bases, J lost 3 bases, and 6 bases stayed unmatched. CDR3 DNA sequence: TGTGCCAGCAGCAGGGCTGGACAGGAAGAGACCCAGTACTTC. Translated, it gives CASSRAGQEETQYF.

The J gene is TRBJ2-7, the V gene TRBV18, with 8 bases fitting TRBD1. The CDR3 runs 15 residues. CDR1 is KGHSH and CDR2 is LQKENI in the germline V gene. V was clipped by 1 base and J by 2 bases; unmatched bases: 4. The CDR3 DNA sequence: TGTGCCAGCTCACCACGGACAGGGAGGACCTACGAGCAGTACTTC. Translating gives CASSPRTGRTYEQYF.

The J gene is TRBJ1-5, the V gene TRBV5-6, with D uncertain. Germline V gene data show CDR1 as SGHDT and CDR2 as YYEEEE. The CDR3 has 14 amino acids. The V end lost 1 base, the J end lost 0 bases, and 5 bases lay between the germline ends. This CDR3 is CASSLFYSNQPQHF. DNA for the CDR3: TGTGCCAGCAGCTTGTTTTATAGCAATCAGCCCCAGCATTTT.

The genes are TRBV5-4 and TRBJ2-1, with 7 bases fitting TRBD1. The CDR3 has 15 residues. CDR1 SGHNT and CDR2 YYREEE come from the germline V gene (reference sequence). Trimming took 0 bases from V and 5 from J; bases not matched to a gene: 5. The CDR3 sequence is CASSLGGQTDNEQFF. The CDR3 region has the DNA TGTGCCAGCAGCTTGGGGGGACAGACAGACAATGAGCAGTTCTTC.

CDR3 protein: CASSLGGTGVSEQYF. CDR3 in DNA: TGTGCCAGCAGCTTAGGCGGGACAGGGGTATCCGAGCAGTACTTC. The V gene is TRBV13, the J gene TRBJ2-7, with TRBD1 identical over 10 bases. The junction had 5 bases not matched to a gene; V was cut back by 0 bases and J by 6 bases. Germline V lookup: CDR1 PRHDT, CDR2 FYEKMQ (reference sequence). The CDR3 is 15 residues long.

A note on this clone: Compared with germline, one end of the junction differs, possibly owing to a read error. The chain employs TRBV7-9 and TRBJ1-5, with TRBD1 as a possible D gene (5 bases). CDR1 and CDR2 (germline): SEHNR, FQNEAQ (reference sequence). The CDR3 length is 16 residues. CDR3 DNA sequence: TGTTCCAGCAGCTCGAGTGGGGGAGGTGGCAATCAGCCCCAGCATTTT. This translates into CSSSSSGGGGNQPQHF.

The chain recombines TRBV11-2 with TRBJ1-6; 7 bases map to TRBD1. CDR1 and CDR2 (germline): SGHAT, FQNNGV. This CDR3 has 18 residues. With 0 bases clipped from V and 2 bases from J, the junction kept 7 bases outside the gene matches. CDR3 sequence: CASSLDQGTGAYNSPLHF. CDR3 sequence (DNA): TGTGCCAGCAGCTTAGATCAAGGAACAGGGGCCTATAATTCACCCCTCCACTTT.

The genes are TRBV7-2 and TRBJ1-3, with TRBD1 matching over 8 bases. The CDR3 is 17 amino acids. CDR1 SGHTA and CDR2 FQGNSA come from the germline V gene. The V and J ends lost 6 bases and 4 bases, in that order; junction bases with no gene match: 14. CDR3 bases: TGTGCCAGCAGACCGACCGGCAGGGGGCTATTCGGAAACACCATATATTTT. It encodes CASRPTGRGLFGNTIYF. The full variable domain, its missing parts supplied by reference TRBV7-2 and TRBJ1-3, is GAGVSQSPSNKVTEKGKDVELRCDPISGHTALYWYRQSLGQGLEFLIYFQGNSAPDKSGLPSDRFSAERTGGSVSTLTIQRTQQEDSAVYLCASRPTGRGLFGNTIYFGEGSWLTVV.

This chain uses TRBV4-3 with TRBJ2-1, with TRBD1 matching 11 bases. V lost 3 bases to trimming and J lost 8 bases; unmatched junction nucleotides: 12. This CDR3 has 17 amino acids. CDR1 LGHNA and CDR2 YSLEER come from the germline V gene. In DNA, the CDR3 is TGCGCCAGCAGCCAGAGGGTTCCCGGGACAGGGGGTGATGAGCAGTTCTTC. Translated: CASSQRVPGTGGDEQFF.

V gene TRBV10-3 combines with J gene TRBJ1-4, with 7 positions matching TRBD1. Germline lookup yields CDR1 ENHRY and CDR2 SYGVKD. There are 17 residues in the CDR3. The junction had 8 bases not matched to a gene; V was cut back by 2 bases and J by 2 bases. The DNA of the CDR3 is TGTGCCATCAGTGAGGGAACAGGGGCTTGGACTAATGAAAAACTGTTTTTT. Protein product: CAISEGTGAWTNEKLFF.

The chain is built from TRBV6-4 and TRBJ2-5, with D unclear. Germline lookup yields CDR1 MRHNA and CDR2 SNTAGT. V was pared by 4 bases and J by 4 bases, with 10 bases between. The CDR3 sequence is 13 residues long. This CDR3 reads CASSVGEGETQYF. The CDR3 nucleotides are TGTGCCAGCAGTGTAGGAGAAGGAGAGACCCAGTACTTC.

The chain combines TRBV6-5 with TRBJ1-2; 7 bases are a match to TRBD1. The CDR3 sequence is 14 residues long. Looked up from germline, CDR1 is MNHEY and CDR2 is SVGAGI. V dropped 5 bases and J dropped 3; count of bases not matched to a gene: 6. CDR3 coding DNA: TGTGCCAGCAGTCTAGCCGGGACAGACTATGGCTACACCTTC. Its protein product is CASSLAGTDYGYTF.

J is TRBJ1-3 and V is TRBV19; no definite D call. Trimming left V 5 bases short and J 0 bases short, with 14 bases between. CDR3 length: 16 residues. The germline V gene has CDR1 LNHDA and CDR2 SQIVND (reference sequence). The CDR3 protein is CASSPPGIASGNTIYF. The CDR3 DNA is TGTGCCAGTAGTCCCCCGGGGATAGCCTCTGGAAACACCATATATTTT.

This clone turned up a few times. The CDR3 is CASTGTGIYEQYF. The CDR3 region has the DNA TGTGCCAGCACCGGGACAGGGATATACGAGCAGTACTTC. This chain joins TRBV21-1 and TRBJ2-7; the DNA was not used to check the table's D call, TRBD1. TRBV21-1 is a recognized pseudogene. This CDR3 has 13 residues.

The V call is TRBV6-6, the J call TRBJ1-1; D gene unclear. The CDR3 loop spans 12 amino acids. Germline V gene lookup returns CDR1 MNHNY and CDR2 SVGAGI (reference sequence). Trimming shortened V by 5 bases and J by 6 bases, and 10 bases separated the two germline ends. Here the CDR3 reads CASSTWPSEAFF. The CDR3, as DNA: TGTGCCAGCAGTACCTGGCCCTCTGAAGCTTTCTTT.

The chain combines TRBV28 with TRBJ1-1; D ambiguous. The CDR3 runs 12 residues. V lost 3 bases to trimming and J lost 13 bases, with 15 bases between them. In germline, CDR1 is MDHEN, CDR2 SYDVKM. The CDR3 sequence is CASSFVTGRGFF. CDR3 in DNA: TGTGCCAGCAGTTTTGTCACCGGTCGGGGTTTCTTT.

The V call is TRBV28, the J call TRBJ2-2; tentative D call: TRBD1 (5 bases). CDR3 length equals 16 residues. The ends were cut back, 6 bases at V and 1 base at J, with 15 bases in the middle. Germline-derived CDR1 and CDR2 are MDHEN and SYDVKM. The chain's CDR3 is CASSLNGAQNTGELFF. Written as DNA, the CDR3 is TGTGCCAGCAGCCTAAATGGGGCCCAGAACACCGGGGAGCTGTTTTTT.

The chain links TRBV5-1 to TRBJ1-2; possibly TRBD1 for D (6 bases). Between the trimmed V and J ends, which lost 3 bases and 1 base, there was a span of 13 bases. Germline loops: CDR1 SGHRS, CDR2 YFSETQ. This CDR3 has 15 residues. CDR3 sequence: CASSYQQGGNYGYTF. CDR3 nucleotides: TGCGCCAGCAGCTACCAACAGGGTGGTAACTATGGCTACACCTTC.

In this sample, this clone turned up once. The chain combines TRBV7-9 with TRBJ2-3, with 10 bases matching TRBD2. In germline, CDR1 is SEHNR, CDR2 FQNEAQ (reference sequence). J was trimmed by 11 bases and V by 5 bases; bases with no gene match: 10. This CDR3 contains 14 residues. The chain's CDR3 is CASSDTSGAEGQYF. For the CDR3, the DNA is TGTGCCAGCAGCGATACTAGCGGGGCCGAGGGGCAGTATTTT.